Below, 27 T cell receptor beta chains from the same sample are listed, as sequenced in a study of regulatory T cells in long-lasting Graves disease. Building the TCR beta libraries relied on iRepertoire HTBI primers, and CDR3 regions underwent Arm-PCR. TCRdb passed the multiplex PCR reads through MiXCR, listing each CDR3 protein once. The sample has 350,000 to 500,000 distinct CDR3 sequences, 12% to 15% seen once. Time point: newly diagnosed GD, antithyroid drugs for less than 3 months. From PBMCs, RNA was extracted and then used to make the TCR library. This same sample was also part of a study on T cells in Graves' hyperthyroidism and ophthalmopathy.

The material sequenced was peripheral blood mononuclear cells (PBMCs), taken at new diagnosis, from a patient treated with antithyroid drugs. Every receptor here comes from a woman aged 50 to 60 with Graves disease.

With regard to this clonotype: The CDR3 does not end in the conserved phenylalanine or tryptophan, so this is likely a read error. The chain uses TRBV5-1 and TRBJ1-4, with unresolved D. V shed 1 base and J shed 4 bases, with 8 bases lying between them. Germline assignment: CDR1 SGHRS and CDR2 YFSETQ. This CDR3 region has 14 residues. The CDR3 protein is CASSLSQYNEKLFL. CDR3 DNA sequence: TGCGCCAGCAGCTTGTCACAGTATAATGAAAAACTGTTTTTA.

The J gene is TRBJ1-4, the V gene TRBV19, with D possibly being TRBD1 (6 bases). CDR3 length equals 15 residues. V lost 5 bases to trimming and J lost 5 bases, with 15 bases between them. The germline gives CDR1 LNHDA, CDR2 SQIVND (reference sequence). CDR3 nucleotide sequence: TGTGCCAGTAGTCTCCAGGGGATGCTCAATGAAAAACTGTTTTTT. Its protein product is CASSLQGMLNEKLFF.

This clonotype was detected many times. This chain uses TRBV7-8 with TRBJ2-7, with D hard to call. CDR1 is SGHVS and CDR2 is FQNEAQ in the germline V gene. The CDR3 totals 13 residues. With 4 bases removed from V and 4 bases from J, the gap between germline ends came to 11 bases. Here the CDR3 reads CASSSRTDYEQYF. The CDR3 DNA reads TGTGCCAGCAGCTCCCGAACTGATTACGAGCAGTACTTC. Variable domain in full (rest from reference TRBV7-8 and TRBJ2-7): GAGVSQSPRYKVAKRGQDVALRCDPISGHVSLFWYQQALGQGPEFLTYFQNEAQLDKSGLPSDRFFAERPEGSVSTLKIQRTQQEDSAVYLCASSSRTDYEQYFGPGTRLTVT.

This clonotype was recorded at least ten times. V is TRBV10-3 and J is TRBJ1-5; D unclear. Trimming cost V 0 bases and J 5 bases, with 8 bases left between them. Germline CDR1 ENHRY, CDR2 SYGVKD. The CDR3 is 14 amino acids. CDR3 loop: CAISESYGDQPQHF. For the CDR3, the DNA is TGTGCCATCAGTGAGTCGTATGGGGATCAGCCCCAGCATTTT.

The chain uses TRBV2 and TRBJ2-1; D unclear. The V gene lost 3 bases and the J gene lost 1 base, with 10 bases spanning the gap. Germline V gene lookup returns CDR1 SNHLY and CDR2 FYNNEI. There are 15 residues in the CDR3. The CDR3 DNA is TGTGCCAGCAGTGATCAGCATGCGTCCTACAATGAGCAGTTCTTC. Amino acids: CASSDQHASYNEQFF.

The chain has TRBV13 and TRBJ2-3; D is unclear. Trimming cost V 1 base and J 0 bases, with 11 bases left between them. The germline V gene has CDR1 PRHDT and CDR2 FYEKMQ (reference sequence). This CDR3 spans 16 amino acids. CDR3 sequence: CASSLERSRSTDTQYF. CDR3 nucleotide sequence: TGTGCCAGCAGCTTAGAAAGGTCTAGGAGCACAGATACGCAGTATTTT.

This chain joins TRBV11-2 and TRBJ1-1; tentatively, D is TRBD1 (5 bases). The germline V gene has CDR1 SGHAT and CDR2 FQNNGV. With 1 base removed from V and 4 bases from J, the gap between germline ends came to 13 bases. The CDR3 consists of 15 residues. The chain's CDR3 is CASSLVGSGGTEAFF. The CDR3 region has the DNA TGTGCCAGCAGCTTAGTTGGAAGCGGGGGCACTGAAGCTTTCTTT. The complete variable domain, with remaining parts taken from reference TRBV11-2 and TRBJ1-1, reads EAGVAQSPRYKIIEKRQSVAFWCNPISGHATLYWYQQILGQGPKLLIQFQNNGVVDDSQLPKDRFSAERLKGVDSTLKIQPAKLEDSAVYLCASSLVGSGGTEAFFGQGTRLTVV.

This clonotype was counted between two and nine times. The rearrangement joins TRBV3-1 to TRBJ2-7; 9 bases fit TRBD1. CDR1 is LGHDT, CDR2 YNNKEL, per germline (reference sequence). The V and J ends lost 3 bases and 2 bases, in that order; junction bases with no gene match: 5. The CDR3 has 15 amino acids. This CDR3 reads CASSQPGQGPYEQYF. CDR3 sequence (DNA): TGTGCCAGCAGCCAGCCGGGACAGGGCCCCTACGAGCAGTACTTC.

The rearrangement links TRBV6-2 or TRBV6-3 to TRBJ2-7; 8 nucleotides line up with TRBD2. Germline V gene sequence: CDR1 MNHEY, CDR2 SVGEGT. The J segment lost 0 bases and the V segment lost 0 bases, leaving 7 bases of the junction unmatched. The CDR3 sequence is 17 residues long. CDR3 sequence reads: CASSYSRASGSSYEQYF. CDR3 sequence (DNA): TGTGCCAGCAGTTACTCGAGGGCTAGCGGGTCCTCCTACGAGCAGTACTTC.

The CDR3 loop reads CASSVSGRADTQYF. The CDR3 nucleotides are TGTGCCAGCAGCGTTAGCGGGAGGGCGGATACGCAGTATTTT. The J gene is TRBJ2-3, the V gene TRBV9, with 11 bases identical to TRBD2. Germline V gives CDR1 SGDLS, CDR2 YYNGEE. The CDR3 totals 14 residues. Trimming at V came to 2 bases and at J to 6 bases, leaving 2 bases not matched to a gene.

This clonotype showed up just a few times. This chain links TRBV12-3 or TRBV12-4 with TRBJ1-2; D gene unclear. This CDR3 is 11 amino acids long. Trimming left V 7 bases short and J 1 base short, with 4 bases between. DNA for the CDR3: TGTGCCAGCACCGATAACTATGGCTACACCTTC. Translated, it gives CASTDNYGYTF.

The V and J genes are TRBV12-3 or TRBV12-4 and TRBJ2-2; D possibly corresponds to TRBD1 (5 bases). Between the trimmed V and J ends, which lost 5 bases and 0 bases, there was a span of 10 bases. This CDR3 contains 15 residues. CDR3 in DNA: TGTGCCAGCAGTGTCAGGGTGTCGAACACCGGGGAGCTGTTTTTT. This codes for CASSVRVSNTGELFF.

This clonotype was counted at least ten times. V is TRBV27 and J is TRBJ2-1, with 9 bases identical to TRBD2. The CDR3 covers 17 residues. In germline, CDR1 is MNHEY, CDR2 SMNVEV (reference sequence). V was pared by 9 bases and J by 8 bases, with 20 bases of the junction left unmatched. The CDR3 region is CARPLTLPGLAGYEQFF. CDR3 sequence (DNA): TGTGCCAGGCCCCTTACCCTCCCAGGGCTAGCGGGATATGAGCAGTTCTTC.

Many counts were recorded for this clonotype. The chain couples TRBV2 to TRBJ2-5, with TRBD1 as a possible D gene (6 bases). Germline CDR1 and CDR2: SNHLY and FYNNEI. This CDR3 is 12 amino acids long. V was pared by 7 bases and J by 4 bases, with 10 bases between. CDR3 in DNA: TGTGCCAGCACAGGGGTTCGAGAGACCCAGTACTTC. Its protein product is CASTGVRETQYF.

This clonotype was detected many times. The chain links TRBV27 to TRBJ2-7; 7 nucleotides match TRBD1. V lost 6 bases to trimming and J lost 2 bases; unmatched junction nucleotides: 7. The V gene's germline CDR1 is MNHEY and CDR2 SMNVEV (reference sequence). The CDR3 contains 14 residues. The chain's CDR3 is CASRETGTAYEQYF. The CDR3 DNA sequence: TGTGCCAGCAGGGAGACAGGGACGGCCTACGAGCAGTACTTC.

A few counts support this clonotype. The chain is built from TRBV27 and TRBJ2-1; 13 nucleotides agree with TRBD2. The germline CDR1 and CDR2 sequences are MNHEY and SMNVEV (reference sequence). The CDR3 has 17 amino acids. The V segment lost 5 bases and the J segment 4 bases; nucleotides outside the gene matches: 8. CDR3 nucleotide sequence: TGTGCCAGCAGTCCGAGGACTAGCGGGAGATCTTACAATGAGCAGTTCTTC. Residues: CASSPRTSGRSYNEQFF.

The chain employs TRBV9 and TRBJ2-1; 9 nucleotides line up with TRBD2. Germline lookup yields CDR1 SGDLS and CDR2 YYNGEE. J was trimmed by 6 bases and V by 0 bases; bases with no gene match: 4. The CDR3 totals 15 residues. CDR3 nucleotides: TGTGCCAGCAGCGTAGCTAGCGGGACTTTCAATGAGCAGTTCTTC. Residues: CASSVASGTFNEQFF.

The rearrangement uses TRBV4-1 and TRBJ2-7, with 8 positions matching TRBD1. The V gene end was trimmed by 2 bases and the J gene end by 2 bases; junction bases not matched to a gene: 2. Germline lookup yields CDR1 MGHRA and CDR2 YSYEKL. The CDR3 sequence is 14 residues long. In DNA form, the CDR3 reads TGCGCCAGCAGCCAATGGACAGGGACCTACGAGCAGTACTTC. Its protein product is CASSQWTGTYEQYF.

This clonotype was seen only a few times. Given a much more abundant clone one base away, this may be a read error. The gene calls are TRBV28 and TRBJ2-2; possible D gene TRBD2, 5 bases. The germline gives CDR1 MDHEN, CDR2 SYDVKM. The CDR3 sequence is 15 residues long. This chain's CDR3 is CASSLLQANTGEPFF. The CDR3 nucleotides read TGTGCCAGCAGTTTGTTGCAGGCGAACACCGGGGAGCCGTTTTTT.

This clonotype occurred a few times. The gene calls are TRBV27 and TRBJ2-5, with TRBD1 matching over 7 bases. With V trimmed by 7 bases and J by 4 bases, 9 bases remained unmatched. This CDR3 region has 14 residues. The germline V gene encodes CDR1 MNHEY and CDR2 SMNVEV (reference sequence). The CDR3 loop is CASNSTGAGETQYF. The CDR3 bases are TGTGCCAGCAATTCAACAGGGGCGGGAGAGACCCAGTACTTC.

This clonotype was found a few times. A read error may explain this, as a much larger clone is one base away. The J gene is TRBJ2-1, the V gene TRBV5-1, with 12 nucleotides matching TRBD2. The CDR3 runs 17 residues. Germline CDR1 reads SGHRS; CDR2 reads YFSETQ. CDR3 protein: CASSLVSSGRAGDEQSF. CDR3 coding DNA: TGCGCCAGCAGCTTAGTCTCTAGCGGGAGGGCCGGCGATGAGCAGTCCTTC.

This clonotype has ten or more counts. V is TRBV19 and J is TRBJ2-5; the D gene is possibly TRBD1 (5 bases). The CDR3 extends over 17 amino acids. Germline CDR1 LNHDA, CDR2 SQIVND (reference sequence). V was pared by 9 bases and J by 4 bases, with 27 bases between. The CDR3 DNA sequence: TGTGCCAGGACCAAGGACACTATCCTTAGGTCACGAGAGACCCAGTACTTC. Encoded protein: CARTKDTILRSRETQYF.

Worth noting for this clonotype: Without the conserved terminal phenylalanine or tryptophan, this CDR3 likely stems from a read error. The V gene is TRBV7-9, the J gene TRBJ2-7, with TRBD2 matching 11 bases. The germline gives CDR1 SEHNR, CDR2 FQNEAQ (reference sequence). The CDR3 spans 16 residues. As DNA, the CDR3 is TGTGCCAGCAGCTTAATACGACTAGCGGGATCTCACGATCAGTACCTC. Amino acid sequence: CASSLIRLAGSHDQYL.

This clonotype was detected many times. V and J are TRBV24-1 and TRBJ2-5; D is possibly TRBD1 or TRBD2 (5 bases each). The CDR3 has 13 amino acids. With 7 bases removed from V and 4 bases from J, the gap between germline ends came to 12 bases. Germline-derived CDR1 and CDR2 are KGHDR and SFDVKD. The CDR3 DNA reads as TGTGCCACCAGCCCCGGGACCCTAGAGACCCAGTACTTC. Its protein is CATSPGTLETQYF.

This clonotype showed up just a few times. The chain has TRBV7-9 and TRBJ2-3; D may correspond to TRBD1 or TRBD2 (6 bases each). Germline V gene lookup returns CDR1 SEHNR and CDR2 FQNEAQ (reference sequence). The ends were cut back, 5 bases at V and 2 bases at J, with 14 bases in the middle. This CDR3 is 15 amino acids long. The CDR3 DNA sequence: TGTGCCAGCAGCAAAGGGGGGCAACCCACAGATACGCAGTATTTT. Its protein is CASSKGGQPTDTQYF.

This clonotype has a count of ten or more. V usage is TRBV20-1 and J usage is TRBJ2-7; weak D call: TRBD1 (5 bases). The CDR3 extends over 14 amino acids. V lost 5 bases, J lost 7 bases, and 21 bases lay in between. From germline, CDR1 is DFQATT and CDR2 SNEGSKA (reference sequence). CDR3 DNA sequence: TGCAGTGCTCCTAGACCGACAGTGACTGGGGAGCAGTACTTC. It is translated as CSAPRPTVTGEQYF.

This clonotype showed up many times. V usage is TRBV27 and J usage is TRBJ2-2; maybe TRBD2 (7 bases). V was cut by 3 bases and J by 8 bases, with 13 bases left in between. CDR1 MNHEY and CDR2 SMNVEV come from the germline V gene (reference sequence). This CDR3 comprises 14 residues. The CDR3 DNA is TGTGCCAGCAGTTTCAAACAGGGAGGGGGGGAGCTGTTTTTT. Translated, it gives CASSFKQGGGELFF.